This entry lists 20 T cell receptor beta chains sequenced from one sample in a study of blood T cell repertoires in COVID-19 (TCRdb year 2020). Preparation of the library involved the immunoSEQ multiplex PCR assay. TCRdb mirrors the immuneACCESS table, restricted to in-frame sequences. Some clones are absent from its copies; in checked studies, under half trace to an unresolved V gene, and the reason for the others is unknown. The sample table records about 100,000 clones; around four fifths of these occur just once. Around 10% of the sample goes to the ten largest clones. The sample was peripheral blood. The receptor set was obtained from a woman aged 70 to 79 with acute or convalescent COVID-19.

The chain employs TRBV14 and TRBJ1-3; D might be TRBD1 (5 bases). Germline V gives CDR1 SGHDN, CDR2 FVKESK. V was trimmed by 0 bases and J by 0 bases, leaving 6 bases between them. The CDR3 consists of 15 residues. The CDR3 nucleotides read TGTGCCAGCAGCCAAGAGGGACTCTCTGGAAACACCATATATTTT. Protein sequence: CASSQEGLSGNTIYF. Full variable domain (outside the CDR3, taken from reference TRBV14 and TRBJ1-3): EAGVTQFPSHSVIEKGQTVTLRCDPISGHDNLYWYRRVMGKEIKFLLHFVKESKQDESGMPNNRFLAERTGGTYSTLKVQPAELEDSGVYFCASSQEGLSGNTIYFGEGSWLTVV.

The CDR3 DNA reads TGTGCCAGCAGCGTAATAGCGGGGGGGAAAGATACGCAGTATTTT. Translating gives CASSVIAGGKDTQYF. This chain uses TRBV9 with TRBJ2-3; 11 positions match TRBD2. V trimming: 1 base; J trimming: 5 bases; junction bases outside the gene matches: 3. The CDR3 runs to 15 residues. Germline V lookup: CDR1 SGDLS, CDR2 YYNGEE.

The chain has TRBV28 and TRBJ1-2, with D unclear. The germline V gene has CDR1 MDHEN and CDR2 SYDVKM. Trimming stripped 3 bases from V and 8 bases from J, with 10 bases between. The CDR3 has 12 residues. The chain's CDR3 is CASSLRVRGYTF. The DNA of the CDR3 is TGTGCCAGCAGTTTGAGGGTACGGGGCTACACCTTC.

The DNA of the CDR3 is TGTGCCAGCAGCGAAAATACAGGGCCTAGCACAGATACGCAGTATTTT. This encodes CASSENTGPSTDTQYF. The V and J genes are TRBV11-3 and TRBJ2-3; D is perhaps TRBD1 (6 bases). V lost 5 bases, J lost 0 bases, and 15 bases lay in between. The germline CDR1 and CDR2 sequences are SGHNT and YENEEA. The CDR3 length is 16 residues.

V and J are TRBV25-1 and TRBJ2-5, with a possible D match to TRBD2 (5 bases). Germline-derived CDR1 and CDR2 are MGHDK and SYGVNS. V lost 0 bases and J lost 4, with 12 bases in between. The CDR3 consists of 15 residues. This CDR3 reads CASSEYRGVSETQYF. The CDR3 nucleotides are TGTGCCAGCAGTGAATATCGGGGAGTCTCAGAGACCCAGTACTTC.

The CDR3 spells CASRNRENTEAFF. The CDR3 DNA reads as TGTGCCAGCAGGAACAGGGAGAACACTGAAGCTTTCTTT. V is TRBV12-3 or TRBV12-4 and J is TRBJ1-1; possibly TRBD1 for D (6 bases). V lost 6 bases, J lost 1 base, and 9 bases lay in between. This CDR3 contains 13 residues.

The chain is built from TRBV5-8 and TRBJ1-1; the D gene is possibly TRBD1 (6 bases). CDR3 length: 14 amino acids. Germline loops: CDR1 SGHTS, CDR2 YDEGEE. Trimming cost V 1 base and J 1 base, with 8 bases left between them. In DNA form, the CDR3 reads TGTGCCAGCAGCTTGTTACAGGGGAACACTGAAGCTTTCTTT. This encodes CASSLLQGNTEAFF.

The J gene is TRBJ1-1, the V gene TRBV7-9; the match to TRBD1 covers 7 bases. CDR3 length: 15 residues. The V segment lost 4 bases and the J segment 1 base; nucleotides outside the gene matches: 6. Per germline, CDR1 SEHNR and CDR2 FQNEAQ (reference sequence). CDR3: CASSSTGTRNTEAFF. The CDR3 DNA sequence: TGTGCCAGCAGCTCGACAGGGACACGGAACACTGAAGCTTTCTTT.

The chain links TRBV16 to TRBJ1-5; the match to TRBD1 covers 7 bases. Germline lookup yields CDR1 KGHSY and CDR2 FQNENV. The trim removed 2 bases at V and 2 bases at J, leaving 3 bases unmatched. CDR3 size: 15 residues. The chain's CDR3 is CASSQGTAGNQPQHF. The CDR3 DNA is TGTGCCAGCAGCCAAGGGACAGCGGGCAATCAGCCCCAGCATTTT.

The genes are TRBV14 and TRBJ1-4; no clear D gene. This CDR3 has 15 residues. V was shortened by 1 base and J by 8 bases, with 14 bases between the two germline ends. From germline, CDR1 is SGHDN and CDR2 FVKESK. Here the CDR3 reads CASSQVRAGGEKLFF. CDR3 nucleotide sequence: TGTGCCAGCAGCCAAGTCCGCGCGGGAGGGGAAAAACTGTTTTTT. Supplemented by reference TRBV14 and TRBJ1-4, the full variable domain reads EAGVTQFPSHSVIEKGQTVTLRCDPISGHDNLYWYRRVMGKEIKFLLHFVKESKQDESGMPNNRFLAERTGGTYSTLKVQPAELEDSGVYFCASSQVRAGGEKLFFGSGTQLSVL.

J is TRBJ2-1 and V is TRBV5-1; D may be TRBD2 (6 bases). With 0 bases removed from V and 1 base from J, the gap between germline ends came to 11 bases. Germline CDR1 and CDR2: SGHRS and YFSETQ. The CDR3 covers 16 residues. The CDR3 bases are TGCGCCAGCAGCTTGGCGGGGGTGGCGTCCTACAATGAGCAGTTCTTC. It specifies CASSLAGVASYNEQFF.

The CDR3 sequence is CASSQDGAAEKLFF. The CDR3 nucleotides read TGTGCCAGCAGCCAAGATGGAGCGGCGGAAAAACTGTTTTTT. This chain joins TRBV3-1 (or the pseudogene TRBV3-2) and TRBJ1-4; no reliable D call. V lost 0 bases and J lost 8, with 10 bases in between. CDR1 and CDR2 from the germline V gene are LGHDT and YNNKEL (reference sequence). The CDR3 is 14 residues long.

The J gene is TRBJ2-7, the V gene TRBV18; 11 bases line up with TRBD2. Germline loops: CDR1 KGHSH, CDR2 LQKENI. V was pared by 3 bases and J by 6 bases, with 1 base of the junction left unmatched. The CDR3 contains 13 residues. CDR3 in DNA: TGTGCCAGCTCACCCGGACTAGCGGGCGAGCAGTACGTC. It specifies CASSPGLAGEQYV.

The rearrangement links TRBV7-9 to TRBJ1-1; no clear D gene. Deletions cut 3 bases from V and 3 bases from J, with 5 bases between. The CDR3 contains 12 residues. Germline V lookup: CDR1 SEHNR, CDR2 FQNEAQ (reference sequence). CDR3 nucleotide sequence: TGTGCCAGCAGCTTCTCGGACACTGAAGCTTTCTTT. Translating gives CASSFSDTEAFF.

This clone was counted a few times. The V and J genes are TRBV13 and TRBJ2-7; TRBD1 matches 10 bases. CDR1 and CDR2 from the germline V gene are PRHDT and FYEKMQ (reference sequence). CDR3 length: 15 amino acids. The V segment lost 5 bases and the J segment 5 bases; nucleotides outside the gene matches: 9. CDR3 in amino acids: CASSPAGTGDDEQYF. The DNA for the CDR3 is TGTGCCAGCAGCCCAGCCGGGACAGGGGACGACGAGCAGTACTTC.

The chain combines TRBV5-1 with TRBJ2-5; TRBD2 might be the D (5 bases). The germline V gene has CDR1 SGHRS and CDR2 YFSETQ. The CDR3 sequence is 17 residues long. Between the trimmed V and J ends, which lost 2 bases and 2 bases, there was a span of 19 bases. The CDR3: CASSLGLGSASQETQYF. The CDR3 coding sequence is TGCGCCAGCAGCTTAGGTCTGGGTAGCGCTTCACAAGAGACCCAGTACTTC.

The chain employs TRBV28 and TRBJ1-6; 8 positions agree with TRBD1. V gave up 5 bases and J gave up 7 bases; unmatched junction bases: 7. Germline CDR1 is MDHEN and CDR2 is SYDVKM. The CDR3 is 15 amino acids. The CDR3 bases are TGTGCCAGCAGTACCCGGACAGGGTACAATTCACCCCTCCACTTT. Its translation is CASSTRTGYNSPLHF. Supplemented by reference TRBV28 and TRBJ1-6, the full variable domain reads DVKVTQSSRYLVKRTGEKVFLECVQDMDHENMFWYRQDPGLGLRLIYFSYDVKMKEKGDIPEGYSVSREKKERFSLILESASTNQTSMYLCASSTRTGYNSPLHFGNGTRLTVT.

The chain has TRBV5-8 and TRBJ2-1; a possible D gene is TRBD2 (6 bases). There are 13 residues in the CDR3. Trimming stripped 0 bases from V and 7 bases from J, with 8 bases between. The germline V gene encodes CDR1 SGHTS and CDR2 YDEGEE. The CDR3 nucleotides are TGTGCCAGCAGCTTGGACGGGGGAAATGAGCAGTTCTTC. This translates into CASSLDGGNEQFF.

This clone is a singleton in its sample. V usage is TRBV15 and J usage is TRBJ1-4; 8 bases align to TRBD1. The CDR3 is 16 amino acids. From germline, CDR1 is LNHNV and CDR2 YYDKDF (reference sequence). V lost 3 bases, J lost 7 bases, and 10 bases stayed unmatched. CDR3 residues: CATSSRFGTGGEKLFF. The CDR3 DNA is TGTGCCACCAGCAGTCGTTTCGGGACAGGCGGTGAAAAACTGTTTTTT.

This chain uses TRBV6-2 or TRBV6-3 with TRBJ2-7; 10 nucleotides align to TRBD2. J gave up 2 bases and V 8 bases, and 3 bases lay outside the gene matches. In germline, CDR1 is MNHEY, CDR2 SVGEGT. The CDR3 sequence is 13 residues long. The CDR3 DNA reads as TGTGCCAGCGGCCTAGCGGGGGCCTACGAGCAGTACGTC. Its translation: CASGLAGAYEQYV.